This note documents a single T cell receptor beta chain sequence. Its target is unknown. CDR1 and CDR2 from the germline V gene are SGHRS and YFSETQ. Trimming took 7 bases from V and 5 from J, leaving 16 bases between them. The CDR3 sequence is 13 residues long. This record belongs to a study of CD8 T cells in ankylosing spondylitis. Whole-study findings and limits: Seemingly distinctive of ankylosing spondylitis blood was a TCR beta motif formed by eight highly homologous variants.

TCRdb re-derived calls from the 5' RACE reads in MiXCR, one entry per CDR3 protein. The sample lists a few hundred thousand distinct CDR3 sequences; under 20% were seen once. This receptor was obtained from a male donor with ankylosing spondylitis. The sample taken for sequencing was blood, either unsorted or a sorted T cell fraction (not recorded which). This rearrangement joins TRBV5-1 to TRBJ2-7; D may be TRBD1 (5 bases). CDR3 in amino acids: CASSIGAPHEQYF. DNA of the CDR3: TGCGCCAGCTCGATAGGGGCCCCCCACGAGCAGTACTTC.